This entry lists 31 T cell receptor beta chains sequenced from one sample in a study of post-analysis software for immune sequencing data. These receptors have no identified antigens. Findings of the study overall: Elevated frequency relative to controls characterized several TRBV segments in patients, TRBV5-6, TRBV5-1 and TRBV20-1 among them.

Unique molecular identifiers were carried by the TCR beta cDNA libraries. TCRdb called the PCR reads again in MiXCR, with one record for every CDR3 protein. Among about 680,000 distinct CDR3 sequences listed, around 60% were seen once. Sequencing was carried out using blood. The receptor source for this set is a girl aged 2 to 10 with multiple sclerosis.

This chain connects TRBV9 to TRBJ2-5; 7 bases agree with TRBD1. Germline V lookup: CDR1 SGDLS, CDR2 YYNGEE. This CDR3 spans 15 amino acids. Trimming took 3 bases from V and 2 from J; bases not matched to a gene: 7. The CDR3 spells CASSASTGLQETQYF. The CDR3 DNA sequence: TGTGCCAGCAGCGCTTCGACAGGGCTACAAGAGACCCAGTACTTC. The complete variable domain, with remaining parts taken from reference TRBV9 and TRBJ2-5, reads DSGVTQTPKHLITATGQRVTLRCSPRSGDLSVYWYQQSLDQGLQFLIQYYNGEERAKGNILERFSAQQFPDLHSELNLSSLELGDSALYFCASSASTGLQETQYFGPGTRLLVL.

V gene TRBV9 combines with J gene TRBJ2-6; TRBD1 might be the D (7 bases). CDR3 length: 14 amino acids. From germline, CDR1 is SGDLS and CDR2 YYNGEE. The V and J ends lost 3 bases and 9 bases respectively, with 13 bases between them. The CDR3 protein is CASSATGEDNVLTF. The CDR3 DNA reads TGTGCCAGCAGCGCCACAGGGGAGGACAACGTCCTGACTTTC. Full variable domain (remainder filled in from reference TRBV9 and TRBJ2-6): DSGVTQTPKHLITATGQRVTLRCSPRSGDLSVYWYQQSLDQGLQFLIQYYNGEERAKGNILERFSAQQFPDLHSELNLSSLELGDSALYFCASSATGEDNVLTFGAGSRLTVL.

This clonotype was counted a few times. The V gene is TRBV6-5, the J gene TRBJ2-5, with TRBD2 as a possible D gene (5 bases). The CDR3 totals 11 residues. Germline V gene lookup returns CDR1 MNHEY and CDR2 SVGAGI. Deletions cut 6 bases from V and 5 bases from J, with 7 bases between. CDR3 protein: CASRRGETQYF. The CDR3 nucleotides read TGTGCCAGCAGACGAGGGGAGACCCAGTACTTC.

This chain uses TRBV3-1 with TRBJ2-7, with D maybe TRBD2 (6 bases). CDR1 LGHDT and CDR2 YNNKEL come from the germline V gene (reference sequence). Deletions cut 0 bases from V and 6 bases from J, with 12 bases between. The CDR3 length is 14 residues. The CDR3: CASSQDGSGVEQYF. CDR3 nucleotide sequence: TGTGCCAGCAGCCAAGATGGGTCGGGAGTCGAGCAGTACTTC.

This chain links TRBV28 with TRBJ2-7, with a possible D match to TRBD2 (7 bases). Trimming stripped 3 bases from V and 6 bases from J, with 12 bases between. The CDR3 consists of 13 residues. Germline V gives CDR1 MDHEN, CDR2 SYDVKM. The CDR3 DNA is TGTGCCAGCAGTTTTGGCGGGGGCGGCGAGCAGTACTTC. This codes for CASSFGGGGEQYF.

The rearrangement joins TRBV20-1 to TRBJ2-7; the D is unclear. The germline gives CDR1 DFQATT, CDR2 SNEGSKA (reference sequence). The V end lost 0 bases, the J end lost 5 bases, and 14 bases lay between the germline ends. This CDR3 has 14 residues. CDR3 in DNA: TGCAGTGCTAGAGATGGGCAGAGTTTACACGAGCAGTACTTC. Protein: CSARDGQSLHEQYF.

The rearrangement links TRBV6-1 to TRBJ2-3; 9 bases agree with TRBD1. This CDR3 has 16 amino acids. V lost 4 bases and J lost 3; bases outside the gene matches: 8. Germline values: CDR1 MNHNS, CDR2 SASEGT. CDR3 DNA: TGTGCCAGCAGTGGAACTATGACAGGGGGGACAGATACGCAGTATTTT. This gives the protein CASSGTMTGGTDTQYF.

The V gene is TRBV6-1, the J gene TRBJ1-2; maybe TRBD1 (5 bases). From germline, CDR1 is MNHNS and CDR2 SASEGT. V lost 3 bases, J lost 6 bases, and 11 bases lay in between. There are 13 residues in the CDR3. The chain's CDR3 is CASSDGTGHGYTF. The CDR3 region has the DNA TGTGCCAGCAGTGACGGGACGGGCCATGGCTACACCTTC.

The table lists this clonotype with a count of one. The chain uses TRBV7-9 and TRBJ2-7; D unclear. Germline CDR1 is SEHNR and CDR2 is FQNEAQ (reference sequence). This CDR3 is 12 amino acids long. The ends were cut back, 4 bases at V and 7 bases at J, with 11 bases in the middle. CDR3 DNA: TGTGCCAGCAGCTCATTCTCTTGGGAGCAGTACTTC. It translates to CASSSFSWEQYF.

The sample holds a few counts of this clonotype. The chain couples TRBV6-2 or TRBV6-3 to TRBJ2-1; 7 bases map to TRBD2. Germline values: CDR1 MNHEY, CDR2 SVGEGT. The CDR3 contains 16 residues. The V and J ends lost 4 bases and 0 bases, in that order; junction bases with no gene match: 6. The CDR3 loop is CASSFPRGSSYNEQFF. In DNA form, the CDR3 reads TGTGCCAGCAGTTTCCCGCGGGGGAGCTCCTACAATGAGCAGTTCTTC.

The V gene is TRBV20-1, the J gene TRBJ2-5; 13 nucleotides line up with TRBD2. Trimming at V came to 4 bases and at J to 1 base, leaving 12 bases not matched to a gene. The CDR3 spans 18 residues. The germline V gene has CDR1 DFQATT and CDR2 SNEGSKA (reference sequence). CDR3 DNA sequence: TGCAGTGCTACTTTACTAGCGGGAGGGCAATCGGTCCAAGAGACCCAGTACTTC. Its protein is CSATLLAGGQSVQETQYF.

The rearrangement links TRBV5-1 to TRBJ2-3; unclear D gene. Germline CDR1 and CDR2: SGHRS and YFSETQ. The CDR3 contains 15 residues. The germline V and J ends were trimmed by 0 bases and 0 bases, with 8 bases remaining between them. The DNA for the CDR3 is TGCGCCAGCAGCTTGGCCGATACAAGCACAGATACGCAGTATTTT. This encodes CASSLADTSTDTQYF. The entire variable domain, with the rest obtained from reference TRBV5-1 and TRBJ2-3, is as follows: KAGVTQTPRYLIKTRGQQVTLSCSPISGHRSVSWYQQTPGQGLQFLFEYFSETQRNKGNFPGRFSGRQFSNSRSEMNVSTLELGDSALYLCASSLADTSTDTQYFGPGTRLTVL.

J is TRBJ2-1 and V is TRBV20-1; TRBD1 aligns across 8 bases. This CDR3 is built from 14 residues. The germline V gene has CDR1 DFQATT and CDR2 SNEGSKA (reference sequence). Trimming removed 2 bases from V and 10 bases from J; junction bases left unmatched: 10. CDR3 DNA sequence: TGCAGTGCTAGACCGGTCCAGGGGGCCGGGGAGCAGTTCTTC. Translation gives CSARPVQGAGEQFF.

The V call is TRBV5-1, the J call TRBJ2-5; D perhaps matches TRBD2 (6 bases). V lost 4 bases, J lost 0 bases, and 10 bases lay in between. CDR1 and CDR2 from the germline V gene are SGHRS and YFSETQ. The CDR3 loop spans 14 amino acids. Here the CDR3 DNA reads TGCGCCAGCAGCAGGTTAGCGGACCAAGAGACCCAGTACTTC. Residues: CASSRLADQETQYF.

V is TRBV6-2 or TRBV6-3 and J is TRBJ2-3, with TRBD2 identical over 9 bases. The CDR3 consists of 13 residues. From germline, CDR1 is MNHEY and CDR2 SVGEGT. Germline trimming cut 6 bases from V and 6 bases from J; bases unmatched to any gene: 4. The CDR3 is CASRGTSNDTQYF. The CDR3 DNA is TGTGCCAGCAGAGGGACTAGCAACGATACGCAGTATTTT.

J is TRBJ2-1 and V is TRBV9; 9 bases map to TRBD2. Germline V gives CDR1 SGDLS, CDR2 YYNGEE. CDR3 length: 15 residues. V was clipped by 5 bases and J by 5 bases; unmatched bases: 8. The CDR3 reads CASSESGGLHNEQFF. In DNA, the CDR3 is TGTGCCAGCAGTGAAAGCGGGGGGCTTCACAATGAGCAGTTCTTC.

The V gene is TRBV7-2, the J gene TRBJ1-5; 8 nucleotides align to TRBD1. There are 16 residues in the CDR3. Germline V gene lookup returns CDR1 SGHTA and CDR2 FQGNSA. V lost 1 base and J lost 4; bases outside the gene matches: 6. The DNA for the CDR3 is TGTGCCAGCAGCTTAGTGGGACAGGTACAAAATCAGCCCCAGCATTTT. Encoded protein: CASSLVGQVQNQPQHF.

The gene calls are TRBV25-1 and TRBJ1-2; no clear D. The V end was cut by 4 bases, the J end by 2 bases, with 14 bases between. The CDR3 is 15 amino acids. From germline, CDR1 is MGHDK and CDR2 SYGVNS. Written as DNA, the CDR3 is TGTGCCAGCAGTGGCCCCGAACTAGTAAACTATGGCTACACCTTC. The encoded protein is CASSGPELVNYGYTF.

The genes are TRBV20-1 and TRBJ2-1, with no clear D. Trimming took 5 bases from V and 7 from J, leaving 6 bases between them. Germline V gene data show CDR1 as DFQATT and CDR2 as SNEGSKA (reference sequence). The CDR3 is 10 amino acids. CDR3 sequence reads: CSAFGNEQFF. CDR3 bases: TGCAGTGCTTTTGGGAATGAGCAGTTCTTC.

The chain links TRBV20-1 to TRBJ2-7; D ambiguous. The CDR3 is 13 amino acids. CDR1 and CDR2 (germline): DFQATT, SNEGSKA (reference sequence). V dropped 0 bases and J dropped 6 bases, with 12 bases sitting between them. The CDR3, as DNA: TGCAGTGCTAGAGATATCGTAGTTCGCGAGCAGTACTTC. This codes for CSARDIVVREQYF.

This clonotype was counted only a few times. The chain couples TRBV5-1 to TRBJ2-1, with unresolved D. Looked up from germline, CDR1 is SGHRS and CDR2 is YFSETQ. CDR3 size: 12 residues. V shed 0 bases and J shed 10 bases, with 8 bases lying between them. CDR3 residues: CASSLGVYEQFF. For the CDR3, the DNA is TGCGCCAGCAGCTTGGGGGTGTACGAGCAGTTCTTC.

This chain uses TRBV11-2 with TRBJ2-5, with D tentatively TRBD1 (5 bases). The germline gives CDR1 SGHAT, CDR2 FQNNGV. Trimming took off 5 bases at V and 5 bases at J, with 30 bases between the two ends. This CDR3 is built from 19 residues. The CDR3 DNA is TGTGCCAGCAGCCCAGAATACCCGCCTATGGTAGGGGATGAGGAGACCCAGTACTTC. It is translated as CASSPEYPPMVGDEETQYF.

V and J are TRBV27 and TRBJ1-2; 9 nucleotides line up with TRBD1. The V gene's germline CDR1 is MNHEY and CDR2 SMNVEV (reference sequence). V trimming: 5 bases; J trimming: 8 bases; junction bases outside the gene matches: 6. This CDR3 comprises 13 residues. CDR3 sequence reads: CASSQRQGVGYTF. The DNA of the CDR3 is TGTGCCAGCAGTCAGAGACAGGGGGTCGGCTACACCTTC.

The V gene is TRBV4-1, the J gene TRBJ2-1; 13 bases are shared with TRBD2. In germline, CDR1 is MGHRA, CDR2 YSYEKL. The CDR3 length is 19 residues. Losses at the gene ends were 0 bases for V and 1 base for J; bases not matched to a gene: 6. The DNA for the CDR3 is TGCGCCAGCAGCCAAGAAGGGGGACTAGCGGGGTTGTCCTACAATGAGCAGTTCTTC. Translated: CASSQEGGLAGLSYNEQFF.

On this clonotype: Germline and junction disagree at one end, which may indicate a read error. The chain combines TRBV12-3 or TRBV12-4 with TRBJ2-1, with 8 bases that match TRBD1. CDR3 length: 13 amino acids. The CDR3: CASSPETGDEEFF. CDR3 nucleotide sequence: TGTGCCAGCAGTCCGGAGACAGGGGATGAGGAGTTCTTC.

A single count supports this clonotype. The V and J genes are TRBV24-1 and TRBJ2-1; D remains ambiguous. The CDR3 has 15 residues. CDR1 is KGHDR and CDR2 is SFDVKD in the germline V gene. The germline V and J ends were trimmed by 0 bases and 0 bases, with 5 bases remaining between them. The CDR3 region has the DNA TGTGCCACCAGTGATTTGGGTAGCTCCTACAATGAGCAGTTCTTC. Protein sequence: CATSDLGSSYNEQFF.

In this sample, this clonotype turned up a few times. V gene TRBV5-1 combines with J gene TRBJ2-3; tentatively, D is TRBD2 (6 bases). Per germline, CDR1 SGHRS and CDR2 YFSETQ. Trimming pared 4 bases from V and 5 bases from J, leaving 11 bases between. The CDR3 contains 13 residues. In DNA, the CDR3 is TGCGCCAGCAGCCTCCAGGAGGGAGATACGCAGTATTTT. The encoded protein is CASSLQEGDTQYF.

The rearrangement joins TRBV7-9 to TRBJ2-7; TRBD2 is a possible D gene (6 bases). Germline lookup yields CDR1 SEHNR and CDR2 FQNEAQ (reference sequence). CDR3 length: 13 amino acids. Trimming stripped 5 bases from V and 7 bases from J, with 15 bases between. CDR3 in amino acids: CASSPSGAGEQYF. The CDR3 nucleotides read TGTGCCAGCAGCCCCTCGGGAGCAGGGGAGCAGTACTTC. The full variable domain, rest sourced from reference TRBV7-9 and TRBJ2-7, is DTGVSQNPRHKITKRGQNVTFRCDPISEHNRLYWYRQTLGQGPEFLTYFQNEAQLEKSRLLSDRFSAERPKGSFSTLEIQRTEQGDSAMYLCASSPSGAGEQYFGPGTRLTVT.

Note on this clonotype: One end of the junction does not line up with germline, which may come from a read error. The V call is TRBV20-1, the J call TRBJ2-3, with 10 bases that match TRBD2. CDR1 DFQATT and CDR2 SNEGSKA come from the germline V gene (reference sequence). The CDR3 length is 14 residues. The CDR3 DNA follows: TGCAGTGCTCCATCTAGCGGGAGACGAGATATGCAGTATTTT. This sequence encodes CSAPSSGRRDMQYF.

J is TRBJ2-1 and V is TRBV29-1, with 13 bases fitting TRBD2. Looked up from germline, CDR1 is SQVTM and CDR2 is ANQGSEA. This CDR3 is built from 12 residues. V trimming: 7 bases; J trimming: 9 bases; junction bases outside the gene matches: 3. The CDR3 DNA sequence: TGCAGCGCAGGACTAGCGGGAGTTGAGCAGTTCTTC. Translating gives CSAGLAGVEQFF.

This clonotype was observed a handful of times. The gene calls are TRBV29-1 and TRBJ2-1, with D unresolved. V lost 2 bases to trimming and J lost 5 bases, with 7 bases between them. CDR1 and CDR2 from the germline V gene are SQVTM and ANQGSEA. The length of the CDR3 is 12 residues. CDR3 loop: CSVEMTDNEQFF. DNA for the CDR3: TGCAGCGTTGAAATGACGGACAATGAGCAGTTCTTC.